Included here is one TCR beta chain sequence, with context. Its matching antigen is unknown. The time point was: newly diagnosed GD, antithyroid drugs for less than 3 months. Making the TCR library involved RNA that had been extracted from PBMCs. The authors drew approximately 9 milliliters of peripheral blood into EDTA tubes. The entry originates in a study of regulatory T cells in long-lasting Graves disease. Study-level points and caveats: Preferential use of TRBV28, TRBJ1-2 and TRBJ2-5 was seen in persistent disease. Among persistent patients, a larger number of public clonotypes were shared (roughly 2,900) than among newly diagnosed patients (roughly 970).

This CDR3 region has 15 residues. Trimming took 7 bases from V and 2 from J; bases not matched to a gene: 10. Germline-derived CDR1 and CDR2 are SGHKS and YYEKEE (reference sequence). Both iRepertoire HTBI primers and Arm-PCR of CDR3 regions were used to build the TCR beta libraries. Original methodology: Identification yielded approximately 66 TRBV and over eleven TRBJ segments across samples. One entry per CDR3 protein results from TCRdb running MiXCR on the multiplex PCR reads. These V and J calls originate from TCRdb's pipeline instead of the authors' own analysis. Of approximately 230,000 distinct CDR3 sequences in the sample, 18% were seen once.

The chain uses TRBV5-5 and TRBJ2-7, with 9 bases lining up with TRBD2. The sample here was peripheral blood mononuclear cells (PBMCs), taken at new diagnosis, from a patient treated with antithyroid drugs. The receptor was derived from a female donor with Graves disease. CDR3 loop: CASATRLAAPYEQYF. CDR3 in DNA: TGTGCCAGCGCCACCCGACTAGCGGCACCCTACGAGCAGTACTTC.